A selection of T cell receptor beta chains follows, all from one sample in a study of CD8 T cells in ankylosing spondylitis. In TCRdb, the 5' RACE reads were re-called with MiXCR into one record per CDR3 protein. This table has around 450,000 distinct CDR3 sequences, roughly a quarter appearing once. The sequencing input was blood, either unsorted or a sorted T cell fraction (not recorded which). The receptors were sampled from a male donor with ankylosing spondylitis. The CDR3 runs from the conserved cysteine through the conserved F or W. The D gene is left open where the match is weak. The size field is filled for only some rows; it gives once, few, many or a size class.

j_gene	d_gene	abundance	v_gene	CDR3nt	CDR3aa
TRBJ1-1	.	once	TRBV3-1	TGTGCCAGCAGCCTCCGGGAAGGGGACGCTGAAGCTTTCTTT	CASSLREGDAEAFF
TRBJ2-1	TRBD2	.	TRBV20-1	TGCAGTGCCCACCGGACTAGCGGGAGGAGAGGAGAGCAGTTCTTC	CSAHRTSGRRGEQFF
TRBJ2-3	TRBD1	few	TRBV5-1	TGCGCCAGCAGCTCGGTCCCGGGACAGCCAGATACGCAGTATTTT	CASSSVPGQPDTQYF
TRBJ2-7	TRBD1	.	TRBV7-2	TGTGCCAGCAGCCGCCGACAGGGGCTCTACGAGCAGTACTTC	CASSRRQGLYEQYF
TRBJ2-3	TRBD2	few	TRBV11-3	TGTGCCAGCAACAAGCGGGAGGGCCGAGATACGCAGTATTTT	CASNKREGRDTQYF
TRBJ2-7	.	.	TRBV20-1	TGCAGTGCGGTCGGGGACACCTACGAGCAGTACTTC	CSAVGDTYEQYF
TRBJ1-5	TRBD1	.	TRBV7-2	TGTGCCAGCAGCCGGGGACAGGCGAGCAATCAGCCCCAGCATTTT	CASSRGQASNQPQHF
TRBJ1-5	.	few	TRBV6-2/TRBV6-3	TGTGCCAGCAGTCGTATCGGCAATCAGCCCCAGCATTTT	CASSRIGNQPQHF
TRBJ2-7	TRBD2	.	TRBV19	TGTGCCAGTAGTATAGACGGGAGGTACGAGCAGTACTTC	CASSIDGRYEQYF
TRBJ2-1	TRBD1	.	TRBV20-1	TGCAGTGCTAGCCGGGACAGGGATAGTGAGCAGTTCTTC	CSASRDRDSEQFF
TRBJ1-2	.	.	TRBV18	TGTGCCAGCTCACCACAGGATGGCTACACCTTC	CASSPQDGYTF
TRBJ2-3	.	.	TRBV12-3/TRBV12-4	TGTGCCAGCAGTTTTGGACGGATGTTGGATACGCAGTATTTT	CASSFGRMLDTQYF
TRBJ1-3	.	.	TRBV29-1	TGCAGCGCTGCCGGGACGAGGGGAAACACCATATATTTT	CSAAGTRGNTIYF
TRBJ2-1	TRBD1	.	TRBV5-1	TGCGCCAGCAGCTATACAGGGGAGCACAATGAGCAGTTCTTC	CASSYTGEHNEQFF
TRBJ2-3	TRBD2	few	TRBV4-2	TGTGCCAGCAGCCAAGTATTGCGGGAGGGCCCAGATACGCAGTATTTT	CASSQVLREGPDTQYF
TRBJ2-1	TRBD2	many	TRBV4-2	TGTGCCAGCAGCCCGACCATGGGACTAGTGGGGAATGAGCAGTTCTTC	CASSPTMGLVGNEQFF
TRBJ2-1	.	few	TRBV3-1	TGTGCCAGCAGCCAAGGTGCTAGCCGGAGTCGGATCTTC	CASSQGASRSRIF
TRBJ2-3	.	few	TRBV9	TGTGCCAGCAGCGTAGAAGCGGGCCCCACAGATACGCAGTATTTT	CASSVEAGPTDTQYF